The subject of this entry is one T cell receptor beta chain. Its target is not known. This record belongs to a study of OX40 agonist ivuxolimab in advanced cancers. Study-wide points: Clonal expansion among partial responders at 0.1-3.0 mg/kg ranked near the lowest. Relative to CD4+ cells, CD8+ T cells on average had more expanded clones. Doses of 0.1 to 3.0 mg/kg were accompanied by clonal expansion of CD4+ and CD8+ blood T cells by week 6. Antigens targeted by the expanded peripheral T cells were not determined.

Germline CDR1 is SGDLS and CDR2 is YYNGEE. V shed 1 base and J shed 4 bases, with 5 bases lying between them. This CDR3 contains 13 residues. Assay used: immunoSEQ multiplex PCR; TCRdb lists only in-frame clones, some missing. The sample lists more than 95,000 clones, less than 95% occurring once. The material sequenced was CD4+ or CD8+ T cells sorted from blood, taken in a trial of the OX40 agonist ivuxolimab. The chain links TRBV9 to TRBJ1-4; D remains ambiguous. This clonotype was sampled from an adult with an advanced solid tumor such as melanoma, head and neck, liver or kidney cancer. The DNA for the CDR3 is TGTGCCAGCAGCGTACAGCTTAATGAAAAACTGTTTTTT. Residues: CASSVQLNEKLFF. The full variable domain, rest sourced from reference TRBV9 and TRBJ1-4, is DSGVTQTPKHLITATGQRVTLRCSPRSGDLSVYWYQQSLDQGLQFLIQYYNGEERAKGNILERFSAQQFPDLHSELNLSSLELGDSALYFCASSVQLNEKLFFGSGTQLSVL.